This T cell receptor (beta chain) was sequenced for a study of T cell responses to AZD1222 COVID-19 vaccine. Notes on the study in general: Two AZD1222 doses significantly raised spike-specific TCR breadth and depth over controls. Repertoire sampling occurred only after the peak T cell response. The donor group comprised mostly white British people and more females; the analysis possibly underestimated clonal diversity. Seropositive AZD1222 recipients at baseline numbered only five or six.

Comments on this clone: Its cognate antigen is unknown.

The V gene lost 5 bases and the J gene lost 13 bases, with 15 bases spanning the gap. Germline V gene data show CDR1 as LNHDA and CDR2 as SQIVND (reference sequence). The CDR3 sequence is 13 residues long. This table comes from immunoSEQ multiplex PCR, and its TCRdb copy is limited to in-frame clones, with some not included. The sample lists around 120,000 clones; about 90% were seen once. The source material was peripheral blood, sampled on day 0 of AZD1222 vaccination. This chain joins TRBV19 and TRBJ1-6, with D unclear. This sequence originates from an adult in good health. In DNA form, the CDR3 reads TGTGCCAGTAGTGGGAGTCGTTTTATGCCCCTCCACTTT. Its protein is CASSGSRFMPLHF.